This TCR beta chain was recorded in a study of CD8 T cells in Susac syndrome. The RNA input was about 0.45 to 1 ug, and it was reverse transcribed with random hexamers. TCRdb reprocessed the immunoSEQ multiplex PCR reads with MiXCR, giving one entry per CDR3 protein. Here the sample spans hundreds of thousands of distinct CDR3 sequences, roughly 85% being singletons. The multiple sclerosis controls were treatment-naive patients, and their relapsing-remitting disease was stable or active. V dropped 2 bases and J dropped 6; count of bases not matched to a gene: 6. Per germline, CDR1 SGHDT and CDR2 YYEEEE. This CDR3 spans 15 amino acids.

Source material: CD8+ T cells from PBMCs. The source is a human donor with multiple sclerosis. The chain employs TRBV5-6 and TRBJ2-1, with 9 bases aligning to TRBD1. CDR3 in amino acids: CASSLVGQGINEQFF. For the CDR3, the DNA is TGTGCCAGCAGCTTAGTGGGACAGGGCATCAATGAGCAGTTCTTC.